This TCR beta chain is from a study of monozygotic twins with inflammatory bowel disease. As for this clonotype: Its specificity is unknown.

Whole-study findings and limits: Healthy co-twins had higher TCRbeta inverse Simpson diversity than their IBD twins.

The blood volume drawn from each donor was 2 to 3 ml. The CDR3 extends over 13 amino acids. Germline CDR1 is SGDLS and CDR2 is YYNGEE. Reanalyzing the 5' RACE reads, TCRdb keeps one entry per CDR3 protein, without DNA. Here the sample table reports some 170,000 distinct CDR3 sequences. V gene TRBV9 combines with J gene TRBJ2-5. The clonotype comes from a human donor with ulcerative colitis or Crohn's disease, or a healthy co-twin of an affected twin (not recorded which). The sample consisted of blood. CDR3 amino acids: CASSVGRTETQYF. Full variable domain (rest looked up from reference TRBV9 and TRBJ2-5): DSGVTQTPKHLITATGQRVTLRCSPRSGDLSVYWYQQSLDQGLQFLIQYYNGEERAKGNILERFSAQQFPDLHSELNLSSLELGDSALYFCASSVGRTETQYFGPGTRLLVL.